This T cell receptor (beta chain) was profiled in a study of blood T cell repertoires in COVID-19. The CDR3 extends over 15 amino acids. The junction had 9 bases not matched to a gene; V was cut back by 5 bases and J by 6 bases. Germline lookup yields CDR1 SGHNT and CDR2 YENEEA. TCRdb keeps only in-frame clones here, not all; method: immunoSEQ multiplex PCR. The sample lists roughly 290,000 clones, approximately 83% occurring once. The chain has TRBV11-3 and TRBJ2-2; 7 positions match TRBD2. The sequence came from a woman aged 25 to 39 who had recovered from COVID-19. Sequenced sample: PBMCs or T cells enriched from blood (not recorded which). Here the CDR3 DNA reads TGTGCCAGCAGCGCAGCGGGAAGCGGCCCCGGGGAGCTGTTTTTT. Amino acid sequence: CASSAAGSGPGELFF.